A selection of T cell receptor beta chains follows, all from one sample in a study of blood T cell repertoires in COVID-19. Some clones are missing from TCRdb's copy, which holds only in-frame ones; the method was immunoSEQ multiplex PCR. Here the sample spans roughly 300,000 clones, 85% being singletons. Specimen: peripheral blood. The origin of the receptors is a human donor in a cohort sampled during active COVID-19. Both conserved end residues are part of each CDR3. Each record gives: D gene, V gene, J gene, CDR3 protein. The D gene is left open where the match is weak.

TRBD2	TRBV4-2	TRBJ2-2	CASSPPGQGLAGRGGELFF
NA	TRBV4-3	TRBJ2-3	CASSLERRTLLREDTQYF
NA	TRBV19	TRBJ2-3	CASSIAQGGTDTQYF
TRBD1	TRBV19	TRBJ1-2	CASTQTGGVNYGYTF
NA	TRBV2	TRBJ1-2	CASRQGREGNYGYTF
TRBD2	TRBV19	TRBJ2-7	CASSNVAGYYEQYF
NA	TRBV29-1	TRBJ1-3	CSAAQGIGNTIYF
TRBD1	TRBV28	TRBJ2-4	CASTHVGTGENIQYF
TRBD1	TRBV7-9	TRBJ2-3	CASSLEGTGADTQYF
TRBD2	TRBV3-1/TRBV3-2	TRBJ2-1	CASSQDLRGLVRGQFF
TRBD1	TRBV7-2	TRBJ2-7	CASSNDRGSYEQYF
NA	TRBV7-9	TRBJ1-1	CASSPGVISSEAFF
NA	TRBV24-1	TRBJ2-1	CATSDYGSSYNEQFF
NA	TRBV6-5	TRBJ1-1	CASSSPGDTEAFF
NA	TRBV11-2	TRBJ2-5	CASRPLEGRLETQYF
NA	TRBV4-2	TRBJ1-4	CASSQDSGLAEKLFF
TRBD1	TRBV30	TRBJ1-5	CAWSLGTGSQPQHF
NA	TRBV18	TRBJ1-2	CASSPMREPYGYTF
NA	TRBV5-1	TRBJ2-2	CASSLVTAGNTGELFF
TRBD2	TRBV27	TRBJ2-1	CASSPPGLAVNEQFF
NA	TRBV6-5	TRBJ1-3	CASSYGGGNTIYF
NA	TRBV5-1	TRBJ2-5	CASREYHQETQYF
TRBD1	TRBV28	TRBJ1-5	CASTEDRVTQPQHF
TRBD1	TRBV15	TRBJ1-2	CATSRGTDYGYTF
NA	TRBV6-1	TRBJ1-1	CASSELGAEEAFF
NA	TRBV14	TRBJ2-7	CASSQQQGKVYEQYF
NA	TRBV7-8	TRBJ1-5	CASSRRSNQPQHF
NA	TRBV5-6	TRBJ1-1	CASSSRDYVRLGAFF
NA	TRBV9	TRBJ1-6	CASSPRDYYNSPLHF
NA	TRBV5-1	TRBJ1-2	CASRDILGYTF
TRBD1	TRBV5-5	TRBJ1-2	CASRAATGNYGYTF
TRBD2	TRBV10-3	TRBJ2-1	CAISESGSGTNNEQFF
TRBD2	TRBV7-9	TRBJ2-7	CASRLGLAGFYEQYF
TRBD2	TRBV6-1	TRBJ2-1	CASRESGRNNEQFF